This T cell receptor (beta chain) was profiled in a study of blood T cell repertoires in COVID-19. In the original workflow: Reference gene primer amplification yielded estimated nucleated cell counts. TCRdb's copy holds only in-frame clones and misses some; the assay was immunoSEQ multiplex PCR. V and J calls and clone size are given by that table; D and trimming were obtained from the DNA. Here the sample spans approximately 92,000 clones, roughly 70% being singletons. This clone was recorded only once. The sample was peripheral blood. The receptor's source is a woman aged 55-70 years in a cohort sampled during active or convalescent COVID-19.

CDR3 protein: CASSSHGGWGGELFF. CDR3 in DNA: TGTGCCAGCAGCTCCCACGGGGGGTGGGGCGGGGAGCTGTTTTTT. This chain uses TRBV7-3 with TRBJ2-2; 7 nucleotides agree with TRBD2. The CDR3 sequence is 15 residues long. J lost 7 bases, V lost 4 bases, and 9 bases had no gene match. Germline CDR1 is SGHTA and CDR2 is FQGTGA. Using reference TRBV7-3 and TRBJ2-2 for the parts outside the CDR3, the full variable domain is GAGVSQTPSNKVTEKGKYVELRCDPISGHTALYWYRQSLGQGPEFLIYFQGTGAADDSGLPNDRFFAVRPEGSVSTLKIQRTERGDSAVYLCASSSHGGWGGELFFGEGSRLTVL.